This section outlines one TCR beta chain sequence together with its context. No cognate antigen has been identified for it. Base qualities are not provided; no much larger clone lies one nucleotide away. TCRbeta CDR3 regions were amplified from genomic DNA using the immunoSEQ Assay, a bias-controlled multiplex PCR. In the paper's pipeline: The number of nucleated cells in each sample was estimated from the amplification of reference gene primers within the assay. To quantify the absolute abundance of each unique TCRbeta CDR3 rearrangement, sequence reads were collapsed and filtered. For each sample, productive Simpson clonality was calculated as the square root of Simpson's diversity index over productive rearrangements. Entries here come from immuneACCESS through TCRdb and include only in-frame sequences with V and J called. Some clones fail to appear in such tables; in the studies checked, an unresolved V gene covers under half of the shortfall, and the cause of the remainder is unknown. Clone size and the V and J calls come from that table; the DNA yielded D and trimming. For this sample the table gives about 62,000 clones, of which roughly 89% were detected only once. The leading ten clones occupy about 5.4% of the sample.

Collaborating institutions collected whole blood in K2EDTA tubes following their own protocols. For TCRbeta analysis, collaborators shipped samples as frozen whole blood, isolated PBMCs, or DNA extracted from either of those sample types. CDR1 and CDR2 are drawn from the germline V gene (reference sequence): DFQATT, SNEGSKA. V is reduced by 3 bases and J by 1 base, leaving a spacing of 9 bases between them. Reading from cysteine to phenylalanine, the CDR3 counts 14 amino acids. Here the CDR3 DNA is all that survives: 42 bases in frame from base 1. This record belongs to a study of blood T cell repertoires in COVID-19 (TCRdb year 2020). For the study in its entirety: Collaborator samples came from the United States, Italy and Spain and covered acute and convalescent phases of COVID-19. The prospective study material was composed of cDNA or gDNA derived from T cells, B-cell-depleted T cells, or PBMCs. Deeply sampled blood TCRbeta repertoires from subjects exposed to, actively infected with, or recovered from COVID-19 were included in the dataset. The repertoires were made available in a free public database intended to serve as a resource for research on the immune response to SARS-CoV-2. Samples came from the ongoing ImmuneRACE study (first 160 participants) plus 1,254 subjects from 6 global collaborators. Nearly every sample came with metadata listing a de-identified subject ID, COVID-19 status, age in years and sex. HLA class I and class II types, where available, came from metadata supplied by the sample provider rather than from assay-based typing.

What the authors observed across the whole study: The amount of clinical and demographic metadata varied by source and participant and was provided uncurated.

In this chain, TRBV20-1 is recombined with TRBJ2-2; a confident D gene designation cannot be given. The receptor's source is a human donor in a cohort sampled during active COVID-19. Sequenced: peripheral blood. This receptor carries the CDR3 CSASSQQNTGELFF. The nucleotide sequence reads as follows: TGCAGTGCTAGTTCACAGCAGAACACCGGGGAGCTGTTTTTT.